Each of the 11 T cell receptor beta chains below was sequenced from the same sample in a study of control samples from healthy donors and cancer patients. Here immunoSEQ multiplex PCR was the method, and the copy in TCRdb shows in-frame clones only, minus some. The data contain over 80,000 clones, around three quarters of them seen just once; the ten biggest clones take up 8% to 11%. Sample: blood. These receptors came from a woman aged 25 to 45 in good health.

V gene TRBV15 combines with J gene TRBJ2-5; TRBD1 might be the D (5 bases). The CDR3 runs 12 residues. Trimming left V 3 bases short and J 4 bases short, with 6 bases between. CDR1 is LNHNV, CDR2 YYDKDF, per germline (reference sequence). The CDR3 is CATSRGPETQYF. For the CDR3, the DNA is TGTGCCACCAGCAGGGGGCCAGAGACCCAGTACTTC.

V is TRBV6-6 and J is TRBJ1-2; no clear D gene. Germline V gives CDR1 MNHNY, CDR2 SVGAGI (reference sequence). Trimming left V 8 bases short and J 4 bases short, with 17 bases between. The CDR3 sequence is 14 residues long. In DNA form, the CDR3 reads TGTGCCAGCTCCCTGAGGGAATTTGGCTATGGCTACACCTTC. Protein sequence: CASSLREFGYGYTF.

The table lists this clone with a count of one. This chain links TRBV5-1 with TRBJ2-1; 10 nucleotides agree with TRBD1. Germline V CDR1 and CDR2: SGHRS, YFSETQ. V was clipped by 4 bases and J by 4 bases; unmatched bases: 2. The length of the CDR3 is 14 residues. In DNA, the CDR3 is TGCGCCAGCAGCCTGGACAGGGGGTACAATGAGCAGTTCTTC. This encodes CASSLDRGYNEQFF.

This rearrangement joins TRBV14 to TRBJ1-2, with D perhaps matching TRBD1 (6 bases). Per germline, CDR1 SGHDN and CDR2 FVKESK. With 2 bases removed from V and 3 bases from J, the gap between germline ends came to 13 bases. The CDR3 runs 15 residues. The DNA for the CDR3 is TGTGCCAGCAGCCAAATACAGGGTTCGTACTATGGCTACACCTTC. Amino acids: CASSQIQGSYYGYTF.

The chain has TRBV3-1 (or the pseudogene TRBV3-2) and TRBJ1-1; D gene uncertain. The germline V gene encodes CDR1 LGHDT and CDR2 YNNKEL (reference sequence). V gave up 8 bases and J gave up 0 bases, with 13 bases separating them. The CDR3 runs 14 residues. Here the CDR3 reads CASGLGLMNTEAFF. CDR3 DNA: TGTGCCAGCGGATTAGGCCTTATGAACACTGAAGCTTTCTTT.

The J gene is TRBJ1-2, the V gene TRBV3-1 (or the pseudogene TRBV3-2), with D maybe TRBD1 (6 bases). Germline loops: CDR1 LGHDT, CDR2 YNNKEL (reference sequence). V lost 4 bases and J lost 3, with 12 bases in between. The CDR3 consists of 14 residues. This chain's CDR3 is CASSLGGDDYGYTF. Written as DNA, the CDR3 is TGTGCCAGCAGCCTAGGGGGGGACGACTATGGCTACACCTTC.

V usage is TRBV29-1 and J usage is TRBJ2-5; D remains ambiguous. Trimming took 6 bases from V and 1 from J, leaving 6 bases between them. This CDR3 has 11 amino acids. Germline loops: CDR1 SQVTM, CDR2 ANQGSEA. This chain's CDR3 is CSVWTQETQYF. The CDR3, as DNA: TGCAGCGTCTGGACCCAAGAGACCCAGTACTTC.

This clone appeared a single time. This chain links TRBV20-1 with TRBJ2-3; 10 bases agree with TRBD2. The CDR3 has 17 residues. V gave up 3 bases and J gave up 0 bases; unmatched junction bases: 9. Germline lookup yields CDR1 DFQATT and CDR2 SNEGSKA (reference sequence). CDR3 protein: CSASGLAGGLSTDTQYF. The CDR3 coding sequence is TGCAGTGCTAGTGGGTTAGCGGGGGGCCTAAGCACAGATACGCAGTATTTT.

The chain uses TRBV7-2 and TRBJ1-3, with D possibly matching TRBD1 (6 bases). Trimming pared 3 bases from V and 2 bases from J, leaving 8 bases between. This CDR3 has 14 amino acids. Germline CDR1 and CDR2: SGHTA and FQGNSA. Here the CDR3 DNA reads TGTGCCAGCAGCTTGGACAGTGCTGGAAACACCATATATTTT. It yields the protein CASSLDSAGNTIYF.

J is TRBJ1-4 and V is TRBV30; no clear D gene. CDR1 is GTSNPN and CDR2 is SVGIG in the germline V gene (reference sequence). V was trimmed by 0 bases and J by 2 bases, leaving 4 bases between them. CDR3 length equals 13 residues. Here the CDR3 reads CAWSVNTNEKLFF. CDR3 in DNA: TGTGCCTGGAGTGTTAATACTAATGAAAAACTGTTTTTT.

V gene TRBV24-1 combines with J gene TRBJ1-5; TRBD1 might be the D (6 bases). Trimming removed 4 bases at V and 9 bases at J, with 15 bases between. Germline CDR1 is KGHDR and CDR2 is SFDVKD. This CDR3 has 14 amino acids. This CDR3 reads CATSETQGSRPQHF. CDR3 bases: TGTGCCACCAGTGAGACCCAGGGGTCTCGGCCCCAGCATTTT.